This T cell receptor beta chain appears in the sequencing data of a study of vaccination effects on CD4 cells after COVID-19. Study-wide results and caveats: Clones of infection and vaccine origin contracted markedly late after vaccination.

A word on this clone: Its antigen is undetermined.

Germline assignment: CDR1 MNHEY and CDR2 SVGAGI. V lost 4 bases and J 7 bases, leaving 10 bases between the germline ends. The CDR3 spans 12 residues. Assay used: immunoSEQ multiplex PCR; TCRdb lists only in-frame clones, some missing. The data hold about 79,000 clones, with 74% observed a single time. Using viral peptide pools, the ViraFEST assay grew out antigen-specific CD4+ T cells prior to sequencing. Following a roughly 9-day culture, CD4+ T cells were purified. The TCR originated in a human donor who received a COVID-19 vaccine. Sequencing used CD4+ T cells from PBMCs cultured with HCoV-229E spike peptides, obtained before COVID-19 vaccination. The genes are TRBV6-5 and TRBJ1-1, with TRBD1 as a possible D gene (6 bases). CDR3 residues: CASSFQQGEAFF. CDR3 nucleotides: TGTGCCAGCAGTTTCCAACAGGGTGAAGCTTTCTTT.